The rows below give T cell receptor beta chains drawn from one sample of a study of blood T cell repertoires in COVID-19. Clones were sequenced by immunoSEQ multiplex PCR, and TCRdb holds only the in-frame ones, with some missing. The table has roughly 220,000 clones, around 80% seen once. Sample: PBMCs or T cells enriched from blood (not recorded which). The receptors here all came from a man aged 30 to 39 with acute COVID-19. The CDR3 runs from the conserved cysteine through the conserved F or W. Clone size is shown for a subset of rows, as once, few, many or a class of expanded clone.

abundance: -; len: 14; j_gene: TRBJ2-2; v_gene: TRBV3-1/TRBV3-2; CDR3aa: CASSLSGNAGELFF
abundance: -; len: 17; j_gene: TRBJ2-2; v_gene: TRBV7-9; CDR3aa: CTGQGTGTRANTGELFF
abundance: -; len: 14; j_gene: TRBJ1-1; v_gene: TRBV5-1; CDR3aa: CASSLARGYTEAFF
abundance: -; len: 16; j_gene: TRBJ2-2; v_gene: TRBV9; CDR3aa: CASSASSGGNTGELFF
abundance: few; len: 15; j_gene: TRBJ1-1; v_gene: TRBV4-1; CDR3aa: CASSQGGGKNTEAFF
abundance: -; len: 14; j_gene: TRBJ1-1; v_gene: TRBV5-1; CDR3aa: CASSLAGQGTEAFF
abundance: -; len: 13; j_gene: TRBJ1-5; v_gene: TRBV5-1; CDR3aa: CASSFSPNQPQHF
abundance: -; len: 14; j_gene: TRBJ2-7; v_gene: TRBV5-4; CDR3aa: CASSLDRGRYEQYF
abundance: -; len: 14; j_gene: TRBJ1-2; v_gene: TRBV2; CDR3aa: CASSDTTGGRGYTF
abundance: -; len: 14; j_gene: TRBJ1-1; v_gene: TRBV5-4; CDR3aa: CASSRSSLNTEAFF
abundance: -; len: 15; j_gene: TRBJ1-1; v_gene: TRBV7-5; CDR3aa: CVRSTTTGGNTEAFF
abundance: few; len: 15; j_gene: TRBJ2-6; v_gene: TRBV6-1; CDR3aa: CASSEQGSGANVLTF
abundance: once; len: 14; j_gene: TRBJ2-2; v_gene: TRBV6-4; CDR3aa: CASRGQGGGGELFF
abundance: -; len: 12; j_gene: TRBJ2-1; v_gene: TRBV28; CDR3aa: CASWLAHNEQFF
abundance: few; len: 12; j_gene: TRBJ2-2; v_gene: TRBV2; CDR3aa: CASTELRGELFF
abundance: -; len: 16; j_gene: TRBJ1-1; v_gene: TRBV28; CDR3aa: CASSLRIIGGSTEAFF
abundance: -; len: 15; j_gene: TRBJ1-6; v_gene: TRBV4-1; CDR3aa: CASSQVGGLNSPLHF
abundance: -; len: 20; j_gene: TRBJ1-1; v_gene: TRBV10-2; CDR3aa: CASSEMAATDSGVMNTEAFF
abundance: few; len: 14; j_gene: TRBJ1-2; v_gene: TRBV6-1; CDR3aa: CASSEAYPRFGYTF
abundance: -; len: 14; j_gene: TRBJ1-2; v_gene: TRBV19; CDR3aa: CASRHPTEIYGYTF
abundance: -; len: 17; j_gene: TRBJ2-1; v_gene: TRBV6-2/TRBV6-3; CDR3aa: CASSLNPLIGGANEQFF
abundance: -; len: 17; j_gene: TRBJ2-3; v_gene: TRBV5-4; CDR3aa: CASSYGTSGVSTDTQYF
abundance: -; len: 11; j_gene: TRBJ2-7; v_gene: TRBV6-5; CDR3aa: CASDRATEQYF
abundance: once; len: 11; j_gene: TRBJ2-7; v_gene: TRBV25-1; CDR3aa: CASRRGYEQYF
abundance: once; len: 13; j_gene: TRBJ1-5; v_gene: TRBV2; CDR3aa: CASRRTVNQPQHF
abundance: -; len: 17; j_gene: TRBJ1-1; v_gene: TRBV7-3; CDR3aa: CASSLQGAGAMNTEAFF
abundance: -; len: 12; j_gene: TRBJ1-1; v_gene: TRBV28; CDR3aa: CASSFTWSEAFF